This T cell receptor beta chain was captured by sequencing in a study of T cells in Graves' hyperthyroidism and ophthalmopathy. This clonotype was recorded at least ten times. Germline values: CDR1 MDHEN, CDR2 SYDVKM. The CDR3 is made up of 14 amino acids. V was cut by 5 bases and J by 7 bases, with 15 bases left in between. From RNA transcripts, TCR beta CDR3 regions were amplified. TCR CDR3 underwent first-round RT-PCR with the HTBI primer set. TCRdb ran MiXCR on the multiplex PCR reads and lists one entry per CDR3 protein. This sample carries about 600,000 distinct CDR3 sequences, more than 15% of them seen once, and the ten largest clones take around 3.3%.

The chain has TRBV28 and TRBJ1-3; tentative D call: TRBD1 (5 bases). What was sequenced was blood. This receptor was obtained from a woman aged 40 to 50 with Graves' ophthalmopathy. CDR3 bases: TGTGCCAGCAGTACCAGGGTGAAGAGGAACACCATATATTTT. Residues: CASSTRVKRNTIYF.